This note documents a single T cell receptor (beta chain) sequence. No antigen is known for it. Base quality data are lacking; no much larger clone is found one base away. The entire isolated RNA was reverse transcribed using the High Capacity cDNA Reverse Transcription Kit, and thus expressed TCRB transcripts were sequenced. Deep immunoSEQ sequencing was performed on naive, central memory and regulatory T cell samples, with an average of about 3.6 million total reads per sample. Sorted cells were lysed in RLT buffer, and RNA was extracted using DNase-treated RNeasy Micro or Mini kits according to cell number. Each cell subset was processed on its own to prevent cross-contamination, while patient and healthy donor samples were processed together. The immunoSEQ multiplex PCR was used to amplify TCRB sequences from cDNA, generating 87-bp fragments that spanned the CDR3 region. The amplicons were sequenced using the Illumina HiSeq platform. The authors processed their data as follows. PCR bias was corrected computationally using synthetic template baselines, and reads within Hamming distance 2 were collapsed, with unmergeable singletons discarded. Reads were aligned against IMGT so that V, D and J genes, CDR3 length and insertions or deletions at six rearrangement sites could be assigned. Within each subset, clonotype counts were normalized to sorted cell number, after which true diversity and Gini coefficients were computed with the tcR R package. The overlap coefficient, calculated on TCRB nucleotide sequences, was used to quantify repertoire sharing. Out-of-frame TCRB sequences from naive cells were analyzed to stand in for the pre-selection repertoire. The immuneACCESS repertoire file appears here via TCRdb, limited to in-frame rearrangements. These files lack a portion of the clones; in checked studies, under half of the deficit traces to unresolved V genes, and the cause of the others is not known. V, J and clone size are those of that table, while D and trimming were read from the DNA. The sample data list roughly 700,000 clones, and under 15% of these were observed just once. Roughly 0.022% of the sample belongs to the ten largest clones.

This entry comes from a study of beta chain features in type 1 diabetes (dated by TCRdb to the late 2010s). General notes on the study: Patients and healthy donors did not differ in mean age, gender distribution, total cell number or subset yield. Across all samples, 107,917,701 sorted cells were examined, and cell number per subset correlated strongly with RNA yield. In the study, TCRB repertoires of sorted circulating CD4+ T cell subsets from recently diagnosed type 1 diabetes patients were compared with those of matched healthy donors. Regulatory and stem cell-like memory subsets were obtained from only 8 patients and about 8 healthy donors, while naive and central memory subsets were obtained from all 30 or so donors. Study-wide findings and limitations: Shorter templates might have been favored by PCR, but patient and control samples were amplified and corrected together, so both groups would have been affected equally by any skew. Because the HLA sub-analyses included only small numbers of individuals, any influence of HLA type on TCRB rearrangement was left unresolved. Fewer insertions and more nucleotide deletions at VDJ recombination sites were observed in patients with type 1 diabetes, implying thymic rearrangement abnormalities. In all four CD4+ subsets, TCRB CDR3 length was moderately but significantly shorter in type 1 diabetes patients. Because cDNA was sequenced instead of genomic DNA, activated cells with high expression could be over-represented, although the groups did not differ in activation or CD3 levels. Naive, central memory and regulatory TCRB repertoires appeared to be more alike among patients than among healthy donors.

Each donor gave one peripheral blood draw, approximately 110 mL on average, collected into heparinised tubes. Using a panel that included CD45RO, CCR7, CD25, CD127, CD95 and CD27, naive, central memory, regulatory and stem cell-like memory CD4+ T cells were sorted on a BD FACSAria II. All sorted populations exceeded 95% purity. PBMCs were separated immediately by Lymphoprep density gradient centrifugation and were stained directly, without being cultured. To minimize batch effects, samples were stained and sorted in pairs, one healthy donor with one patient per experiment. Sequences were obtained from naive CD4+ T cells from blood. This specimen's cell subset or site label, per the study, means: true naive CD4+ T cells. The origin of this receptor is a man aged 18 to 29 with type 1 diabetes.

Read as DNA, the sequence is TGTGCCAGCAGCTCCCGGGGGTTGATTTCCCGCCAGACGAAAAGCAATCAGCCCCAGCATTTT. It is translated as CASSSRGLISRQTKSNQPQHF. The V gene is TRBV7-8 and the J gene is TRBJ1-5; tentative D gene TRBD1, with 5 bases matching. Trimming removed 4 bases from V and 1 base from J, leaving 29 bases between the germline ends. The CDR3 holds 21 amino acids from the cysteine to the phenylalanine. Solely the CDR3 DNA is kept, with 63 bases framed from the first base. CDR1 SGHVS and CDR2 FQNEAQ were looked up in the germline V gene.